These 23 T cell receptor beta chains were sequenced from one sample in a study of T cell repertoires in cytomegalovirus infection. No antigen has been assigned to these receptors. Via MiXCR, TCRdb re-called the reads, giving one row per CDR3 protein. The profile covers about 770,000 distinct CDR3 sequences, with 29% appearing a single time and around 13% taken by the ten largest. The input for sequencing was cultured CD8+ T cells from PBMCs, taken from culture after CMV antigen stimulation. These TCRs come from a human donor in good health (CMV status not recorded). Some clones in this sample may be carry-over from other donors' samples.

In nucleotides, the CDR3 is TGTGCCAGCAGTTTGGTTCTCTCGGGACTAGAGACCCAGTACTTC. Translation gives CASSLVLSGLETQYF. The J gene is TRBJ2-5, the V gene TRBV12-3 or TRBV12-4; possibly TRBD2 for D (6 bases). Trimming took 3 bases from V and 4 from J, leaving 15 bases between them. CDR3 length: 15 amino acids.

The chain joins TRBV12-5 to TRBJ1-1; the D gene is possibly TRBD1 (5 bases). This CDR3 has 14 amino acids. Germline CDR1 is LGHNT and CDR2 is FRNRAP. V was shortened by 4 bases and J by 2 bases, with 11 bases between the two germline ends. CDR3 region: CASGYSGANTEAFF. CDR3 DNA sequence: TGTGCTAGTGGTTACTCCGGGGCCAACACTGAAGCTTTCTTT.

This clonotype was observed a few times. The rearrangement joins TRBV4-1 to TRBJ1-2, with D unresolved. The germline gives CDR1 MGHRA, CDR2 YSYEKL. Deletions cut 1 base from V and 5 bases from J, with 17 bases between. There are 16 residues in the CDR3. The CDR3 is CASSQADRETPYGYTF. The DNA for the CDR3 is TGCGCCAGCAGCCAAGCCGATAGGGAAACCCCTTATGGCTACACCTTC.

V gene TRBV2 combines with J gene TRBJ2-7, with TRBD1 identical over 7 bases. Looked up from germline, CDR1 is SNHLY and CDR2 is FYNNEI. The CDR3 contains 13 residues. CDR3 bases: TGTGTCAGCCCCTCCGGGACAGCCGACTTTCAGTACGTC. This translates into CVSPSGTADFQYV.

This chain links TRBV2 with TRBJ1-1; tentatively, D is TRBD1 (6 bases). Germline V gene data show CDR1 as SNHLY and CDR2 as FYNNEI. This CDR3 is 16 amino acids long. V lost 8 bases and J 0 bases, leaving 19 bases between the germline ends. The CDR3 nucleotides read TGTGCCAGCTCTATAAACAGGGTGAAGGTGAACACTGAAGCTTTCTTT. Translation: CASSINRVKVNTEAFF.

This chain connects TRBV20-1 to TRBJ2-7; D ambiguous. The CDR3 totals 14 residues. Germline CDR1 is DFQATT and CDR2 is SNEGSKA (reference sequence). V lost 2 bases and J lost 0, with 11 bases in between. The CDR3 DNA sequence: TGCAGTGCTAGACCGGATCGAAGCTCCTACGAGCAGTACTTC. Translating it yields CSARPDRSSYEQYF.

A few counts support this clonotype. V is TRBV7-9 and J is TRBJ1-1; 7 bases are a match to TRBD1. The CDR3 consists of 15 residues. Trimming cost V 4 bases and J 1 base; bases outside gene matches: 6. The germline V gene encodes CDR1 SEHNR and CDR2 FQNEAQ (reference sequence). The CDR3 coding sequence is TGTGCCAGCAGCTCGGAGGGGGCTCCGAACACTGAAGCTTTCTTT. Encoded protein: CASSSEGAPNTEAFF.

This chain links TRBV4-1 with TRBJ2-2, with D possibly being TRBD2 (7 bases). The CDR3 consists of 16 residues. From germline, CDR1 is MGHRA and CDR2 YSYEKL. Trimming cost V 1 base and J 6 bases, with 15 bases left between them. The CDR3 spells CASSQGRGPGAGELFF. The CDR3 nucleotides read TGCGCCAGCAGCCAAGGGCGGGGGCCGGGCGCCGGGGAGCTGTTTTTT.

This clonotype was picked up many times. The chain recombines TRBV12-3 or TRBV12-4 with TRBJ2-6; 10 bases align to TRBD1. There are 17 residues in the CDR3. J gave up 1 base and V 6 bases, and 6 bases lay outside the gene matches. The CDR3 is CASSRDRGKSGANVLTF. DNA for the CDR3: TGTGCCAGCAGCCGGGACAGGGGCAAGTCTGGGGCCAACGTCCTGACTTTC.

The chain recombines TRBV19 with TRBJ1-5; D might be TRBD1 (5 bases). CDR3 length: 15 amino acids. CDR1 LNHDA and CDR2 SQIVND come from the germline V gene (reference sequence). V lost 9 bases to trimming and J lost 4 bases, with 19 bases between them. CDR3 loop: CASVGQGWGNQPQHF. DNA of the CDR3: TGTGCCAGCGTGGGGCAGGGTTGGGGAAATCAGCCCCAGCATTTT.

The CDR3 sequence is CASSSPGTGKTQYF. The CDR3 region has the DNA TGTGCCAGCAGCTCCCCCGGGACAGGGAAGACCCAGTACTTC. The V call is TRBV7-9, the J call TRBJ2-5, with 9 bases aligning to TRBD1. This CDR3 is 14 amino acids long. The V gene end was trimmed by 4 bases and the J gene end by 6 bases; junction bases not matched to a gene: 6. CDR1 and CDR2 from the germline V gene are SEHNR and FQNEAQ (reference sequence).

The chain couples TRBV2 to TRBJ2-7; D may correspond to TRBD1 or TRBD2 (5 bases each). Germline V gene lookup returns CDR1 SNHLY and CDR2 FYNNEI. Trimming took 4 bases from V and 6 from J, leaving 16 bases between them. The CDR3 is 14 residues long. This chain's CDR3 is CASSVNGPGGEQYF. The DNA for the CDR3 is TGTGCCAGCAGTGTAAATGGTCCTGGGGGCGAGCAGTACTTC.

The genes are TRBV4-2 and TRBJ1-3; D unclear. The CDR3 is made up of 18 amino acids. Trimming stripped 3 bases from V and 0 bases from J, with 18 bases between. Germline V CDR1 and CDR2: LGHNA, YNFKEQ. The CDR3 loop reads CASSHAPQSQLSGNTIYF. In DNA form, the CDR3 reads TGTGCCAGCAGCCACGCTCCTCAAAGCCAGCTCTCTGGAAACACCATATATTTT.

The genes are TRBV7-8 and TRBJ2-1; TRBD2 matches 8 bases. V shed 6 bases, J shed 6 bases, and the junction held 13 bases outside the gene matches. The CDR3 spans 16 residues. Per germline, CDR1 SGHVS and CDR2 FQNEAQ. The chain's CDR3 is CASRKTGGAPGNEQFF. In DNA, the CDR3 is TGTGCCAGCAGAAAAACGGGGGGGGCCCCGGGCAATGAGCAGTTCTTC.

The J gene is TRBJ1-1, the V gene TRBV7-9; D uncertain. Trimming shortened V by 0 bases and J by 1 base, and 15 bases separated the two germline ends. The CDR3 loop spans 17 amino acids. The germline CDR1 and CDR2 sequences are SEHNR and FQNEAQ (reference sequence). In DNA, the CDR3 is TGTGCCAGCAGCTTAGCGCAGTCCCTGTCCAGGAACACTGAAGCTTTCTTT. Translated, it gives CASSLAQSLSRNTEAFF.

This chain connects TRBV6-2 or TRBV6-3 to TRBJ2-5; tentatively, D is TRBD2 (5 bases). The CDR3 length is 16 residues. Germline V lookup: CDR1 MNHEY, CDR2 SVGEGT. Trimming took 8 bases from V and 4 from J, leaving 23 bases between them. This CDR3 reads CASRRMTGKRGETQYF. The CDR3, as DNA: TGTGCCAGCCGCCGGATGACGGGAAAGCGAGGAGAGACCCAGTACTTC.

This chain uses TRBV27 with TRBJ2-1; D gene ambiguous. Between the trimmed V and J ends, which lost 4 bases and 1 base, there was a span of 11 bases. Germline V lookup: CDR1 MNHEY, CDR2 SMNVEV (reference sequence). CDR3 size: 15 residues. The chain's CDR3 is CASSSGRRSYNEQFF. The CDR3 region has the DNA TGTGCCAGCAGTTCAGGACGTCGGTCCTACAATGAGCAGTTCTTC.

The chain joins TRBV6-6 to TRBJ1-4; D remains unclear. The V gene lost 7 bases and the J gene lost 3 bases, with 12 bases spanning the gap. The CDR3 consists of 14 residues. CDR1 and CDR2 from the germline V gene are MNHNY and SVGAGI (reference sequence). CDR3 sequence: CASNNRGANEKLFF. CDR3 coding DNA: TGTGCCAGCAACAACCGGGGAGCTAATGAAAAACTGTTTTTT.

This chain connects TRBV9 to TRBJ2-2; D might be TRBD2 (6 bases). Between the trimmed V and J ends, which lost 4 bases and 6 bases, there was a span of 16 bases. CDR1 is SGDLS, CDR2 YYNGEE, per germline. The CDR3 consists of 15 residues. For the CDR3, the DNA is TGTGCCAGCAGCTCCCGGGACTTAGGCGCCGGGGAGCTGTTTTTT. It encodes CASSSRDLGAGELFF. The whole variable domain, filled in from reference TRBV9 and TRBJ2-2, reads DSGVTQTPKHLITATGQRVTLRCSPRSGDLSVYWYQQSLDQGLQFLIQYYNGEERAKGNILERFSAQQFPDLHSELNLSSLELGDSALYFCASSSRDLGAGELFFGEGSRLTVL.

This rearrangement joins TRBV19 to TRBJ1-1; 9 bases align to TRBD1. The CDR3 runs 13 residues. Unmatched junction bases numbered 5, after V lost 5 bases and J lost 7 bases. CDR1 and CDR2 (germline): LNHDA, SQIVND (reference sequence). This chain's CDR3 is CASSFGQGFEAFF. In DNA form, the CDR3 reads TGTGCCAGTAGTTTTGGACAGGGGTTTGAAGCTTTCTTT.

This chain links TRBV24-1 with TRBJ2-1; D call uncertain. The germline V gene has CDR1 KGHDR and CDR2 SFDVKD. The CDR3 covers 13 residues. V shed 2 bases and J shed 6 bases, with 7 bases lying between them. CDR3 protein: CATSDSDLNEQFF. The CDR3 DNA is TGTGCCACCAGTGATTCGGACCTCAATGAGCAGTTCTTC.

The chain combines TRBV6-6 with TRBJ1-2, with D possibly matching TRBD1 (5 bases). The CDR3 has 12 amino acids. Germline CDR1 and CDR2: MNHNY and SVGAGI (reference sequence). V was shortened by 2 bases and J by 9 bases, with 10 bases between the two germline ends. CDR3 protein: CASSYEGKRYTF. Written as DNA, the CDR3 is TGTGCCAGCAGTTACGAGGGGAAGCGCTACACCTTC.

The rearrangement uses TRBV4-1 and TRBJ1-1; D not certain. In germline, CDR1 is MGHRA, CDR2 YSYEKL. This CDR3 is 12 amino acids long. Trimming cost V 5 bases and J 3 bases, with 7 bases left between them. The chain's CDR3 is CASSGIDTEAFF. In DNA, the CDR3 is TGCGCCAGCAGCGGAATAGACACTGAAGCTTTCTTT.